This T cell receptor (beta chain) was found in a study of T cell responses to AZD1222 COVID-19 vaccine. Regarding the study as a whole: Most donors were white British and more were female, and clonal diversity was possibly underestimated. Close to half of spike-specific TCRs reportedly recognize unmutated variant regions.

Remarks on this clone: Antigen unknown.

In germline, CDR1 is MDHEN, CDR2 SYDVKM. The CDR3 runs to 14 residues. V was pared by 1 base and J by 2 bases, with 8 bases between. Using immunoSEQ multiplex PCR, the repertoire was profiled, and TCRdb retains in-frame clones only, with some absent. Here the sample spans approximately 100,000 clones, around 96% being singletons. This sequence originates from an adult in good health. This specimen was peripheral blood, taken on day 0 of AZD1222 vaccination. The chain links TRBV28 to TRBJ1-2; D unclear. CDR3 coding DNA: TGTGCCAGCAGTTTATATCGGGGAAACTATGGCTACACCTTC. It translates to CASSLYRGNYGYTF.